This TCR beta chain appears in the sequencing data of a study of cytomegalovirus exposure and HLA in healthy donors (dated 2017 in TCRdb). With respect to the entire study: The roughly 700 repertoires of the first cohort and the 120 validation repertoires were produced on the same platform, according to a later analysis. The study aimed to test whether cataloging public T cell receptors could reveal signatures of past pathogen exposure. A separate validation cohort of about 110 different subjects was used in addition to the 666-subject first cohort. To predict cytomegalovirus infection status, the study combined high-throughput TCR immunosequencing, statistical association of individual TCRs with disease status, and machine learning.

Broad study findings and their caveats: In vitro tests confirmed that three of the cytomegalovirus-associated TCR beta chains recognize cytomegalovirus antigens. Most TCR sequences were seen in very few donors, while some public TCRs were found in many individuals. A total of fewer than 200 TCR beta chains were listed by the study as associated with cytomegalovirus. The classifier was reported to diagnose cytomegalovirus status with high specificity and sensitivity in both the original and validation cohorts. A later analysis had no HLA typing for the validation cohort, so co-occurrence there was scored across all 130 or so repertoires. The authors suggested that the approach could potentially be generalized to other disease states and immunological phenotypes. A later analysis found that TCRs clustered in the first cohort also tended to co-occur in the roughly 110 validation repertoires, with 90% to 95% of cluster scores above 0.

V lost 5 bases and J lost 1 base; the stretch between them is 11 bases long. Its CDR3 holds 14 amino acids, cysteine through phenylalanine. The kept DNA is CDR3 alone, 42 bases in frame from the first base. The germline V gene yields SGHRS for CDR1 and YFSETQ for CDR2. Libraries were made using the immunoSEQ multiplex PCR assay. In the authors' own workflow: To diagnose cytomegalovirus status from the catalog of TCR beta chain sequences, a statistical classification framework was built. Held by TCRdb, this immuneACCESS table contains in-frame sequences only and omits some clones. Under half of the omission traces to an unresolved V gene where checked; the cause of the rest is unknown. D and trimming were read from the DNA, whereas the V and J calls and clone size are those reported in that table. Here the sample has 130,000 or so clones; 89% occur a single time. Jointly, the top ten make up around 9% of the sample.

Comments on this clone: The antigen it recognizes is unknown. Nothing much larger sits one base from this clone, and base qualities are not available.

The donors were included in the validation cohort of roughly 120 subjects, a group kept apart from the roughly 680-subject first cohort. Specimen: PBMCs. The TCR comes from a woman aged 18-29 years in good health and CMV-seropositive. Rearrangement joined TRBV5-1 to TRBJ2-3, and TRBD2 may be the D gene, going by 6 matching bases. The nucleotide sequence is given as TGCGCCAGCAGGTCGACGGGGGGCACAGATACGCAGTATTTT. The encoded protein is CASRSTGGTDTQYF.